A single sample gave rise to the 6 T cell receptor beta chains below, sequenced in a study of blood T cells in healthy people across ages. Using a J-beta primer mix together with a sample-barcoded 5' primer, a second PCR was run for roughly 6 to 11 cycles. TCRdb called the 5' RACE reads again in MiXCR, with one record for every CDR3 protein. Of 600,000 to 850,000 distinct CDR3 sequences in the sample, 20% to 25% were seen once. These sequences were also reported in another study, on T cells of mothers and their children.

Sequencing was carried out using blood. These receptors were collected from a boy between 10 and 17 years old in good health.

V gene TRBV20-1 combines with J gene TRBJ1-4; the D gene is possibly TRBD1 (5 bases). This CDR3 comprises 19 residues. The germline gives CDR1 DFQATT, CDR2 SNEGSKA (reference sequence). V lost 0 bases, J lost 0 bases, and 20 bases lay in between. The CDR3 loop reads CSARDLTNPTGPTNEKLFF. In DNA, the CDR3 is TGCAGTGCTAGAGATCTAACTAACCCAACGGGGCCAACTAATGAAAAACTGTTTTTT.

This clonotype was counted a few times. The chain uses TRBV6-1 and TRBJ1-5; no reliable D call. Germline V gene lookup returns CDR1 MNHNS and CDR2 SASEGT. The V and J ends lost 3 bases and 7 bases respectively, with 7 bases between them. CDR3 length: 12 amino acids. The CDR3 coding sequence is TGTGCCAGCAGTGACTTTCCGCAGCCCCAGCATTTT. Translating gives CASSDFPQPQHF.

V is TRBV7-2 and J is TRBJ2-4; 10 bases are shared with TRBD1. V lost 1 base, J lost 3 bases, and 6 bases stayed unmatched. CDR1 and CDR2 from the germline V gene are SGHTA and FQGNSA. The CDR3 sequence is 17 residues long. The DNA for the CDR3 is TGTGCCAGCAGCTTAGTAGGACAGGGGGTCGGCAAAAACATTCAGTACTTC. As protein: CASSLVGQGVGKNIQYF.

The rearrangement links TRBV4-3 to TRBJ1-1, with TRBD1 as a possible D gene (5 bases). The CDR3 is made up of 16 amino acids. Trimming took 1 base from V and 0 from J, leaving 12 bases between them. Germline CDR1 and CDR2: LGHNA and YSLEER. CDR3 bases: TGCGCCAGCAGCCAAGGGGGCGAGACAGTGAACACTGAAGCTTTCTTT. It codes for CASSQGGETVNTEAFF.

The V and J genes are TRBV6-6 and TRBJ2-3; maybe TRBD2 (6 bases). With 2 bases removed from V and 0 bases from J, the gap between germline ends came to 12 bases. The germline CDR1 and CDR2 sequences are MNHNY and SVGAGI (reference sequence). The CDR3 extends over 16 amino acids. The CDR3 region has the DNA TGTGCCAGCAGTTACGGCGGGGACCCTAGCACAGATACGCAGTATTTT. It yields the protein CASSYGGDPSTDTQYF.

The gene calls are TRBV7-6 and TRBJ1-4; TRBD1 is a possible D gene (6 bases). The CDR3 spans 16 residues. Germline V gene sequence: CDR1 SGHVS, CDR2 FNYEAQ. V was shortened by 6 bases and J by 3 bases, with 17 bases between the two germline ends. The CDR3 DNA is TGTGCCAGCAGTCGTGGACAGACTGGGGCTAATGAAAAACTGTTTTTT. Protein product: CASSRGQTGANEKLFF. The full variable domain, with the rest looked up from reference TRBV7-6 and TRBJ1-4, is GAGVSQSPRYKVTKRGQDVALRCDPISGHVSLYWYRQALGQGPEFLTYFNYEAQQDKSGLPNDRFSAERPEGSISTLTIQRTEQRDSAMYRCASSRGQTGANEKLFFGSGTQLSVL.